This TCR beta chain was found in a study of control samples from healthy donors and cancer patients. V dropped 0 bases and J dropped 5 bases, with 7 bases sitting between them. Germline values: CDR1 MNHEY, CDR2 SMNVEV (reference sequence). The CDR3 is made up of 13 amino acids. Here immunoSEQ multiplex PCR was the method, and the copy in TCRdb shows in-frame clones only, minus some. This sample has 130,000 to 150,000 clones, with roughly nine tenths found just once. V gene TRBV27 combines with J gene TRBJ2-5; D perhaps matches TRBD1 (5 bases). The TCR comes from a woman aged 30 to 39 in good health. Sequenced input: blood. The CDR3 region has the DNA TGTGCCAGCAGTTTATCCAGGGTTGAGACCCAGTACTTC. Protein sequence: CASSLSRVETQYF.